This TCR beta chain stems from a study of beta chain features in type 1 diabetes. This CDR3 region has 15 residues. J was trimmed by 0 bases and V by 3 bases; bases with no gene match: 1. Germline CDR1 and CDR2: SQVTM and ANQGSEA. General observations from the study: TCRB repertoires of naive, central memory and Treg cells appeared more similar among patients than among healthy donors.

Sequencing targeted expressed TCRB transcripts, as all isolated RNA had been reverse transcribed. Sequencing used immunoSEQ multiplex PCR; TCRdb keeps in-frame clones, though not all of them. The sample lists under 300,000 clones, 25% to 30% occurring once. Turning to this clone: Its matching antigen is unknown.

This chain links TRBV29-1 with TRBJ2-3; 12 positions agree with TRBD2. This TCR derives from a man aged 25-45 years in good health. The sequenced sample was central memory CD4+ T cells from blood. CDR3 amino acids: CSVEGTSGSTDTQYF. The CDR3 region has the DNA TGCAGCGTTGAGGGGACTAGCGGGAGCACAGATACGCAGTATTTT.